This T cell receptor (beta chain) was recovered during a study of T cell changes during pregnancy in multiple sclerosis. Profiling relied on immunoSEQ multiplex PCR, and the TCRdb table lists in-frame clones only, not all of them. Among 58,000 or so clones listed, about 88% were seen once. The V and J ends lost 4 bases and 4 bases respectively, with 10 bases between them. From germline, CDR1 is GTSNPN and CDR2 SVGIG (reference sequence). This CDR3 is built from 13 residues. The sequencing used CD4+ T cells from peripheral blood mononuclear cells, collected in the third trimester of pregnancy. The receptor comes from a female donor with multiple sclerosis, enrolled in a pregnancy study. This chain uses TRBV30 with TRBJ1-4; no clear D gene. CDR3 sequence: CAWKRSVNEKLFF. The CDR3 DNA reads TGTGCCTGGAAACGGTCTGTTAATGAAAAACTGTTTTTT.